This is a list of T cell receptor beta chains from one sample in a study of CD8+ T cells in alopecia areata. Data came from immunoSEQ multiplex PCR; TCRdb stores just in-frame clones and leaves some out. There are 100,000 or so clones in the sample; almost 60% occur only once, and around 15% lies in the top ten. The sequences come from CD8+ T cells sorted from blood, collected around week 55, from a patient treated with tofacitinib. The receptors stem from a human donor with alopecia areata. The conserved cysteine and the conserved F or W are not part of the CDR3 here.

J gene	V gene	CDR3 protein
TRBJ2-3	TRBV30	AGLGGRGDTQY
TRBJ2-7	TRBV14	ASSQVPTWRGDYEQY
TRBJ1-5	TRBV7-8	ASSGSRDRYMGEPQH
TRBJ1-6	TRBV5-6	ASSLGTGRVASPLH
TRBJ2-2	TRBV29-1	SVEDMKNTGELF
TRBJ2-1	TRBV30	ASTGLAGGDNEQF
TRBJ2-7	TRBV7-9	ASSLGRPRGEQY
TRBJ2-7	TRBV7-8	ASSLGVGAYEQY
TRBJ2-3	TRBV5-1	ASSFHGLRTDTQY
TRBJ2-1	TRBV9	ASSVTSGGNEQF
TRBJ2-1	TRBV14	ASSQVSSYNEQF
TRBJ2-1	TRBV7-6	ASSPTFPKAGVSYNEQF
TRBJ1-5	TRBV7-9	ASTSDSNQPQH
TRBJ1-5	TRBV29-1	SVEDEHWSNQPQH
TRBJ1-1	TRBV30	AWILRGRRTEAF
TRBJ2-5	TRBV2	ASTGTGEETQY
TRBJ1-2	TRBV6-5	ASTPGRDGYT
TRBJ2-1	TRBV7-2	ASSPPDGSNEQF